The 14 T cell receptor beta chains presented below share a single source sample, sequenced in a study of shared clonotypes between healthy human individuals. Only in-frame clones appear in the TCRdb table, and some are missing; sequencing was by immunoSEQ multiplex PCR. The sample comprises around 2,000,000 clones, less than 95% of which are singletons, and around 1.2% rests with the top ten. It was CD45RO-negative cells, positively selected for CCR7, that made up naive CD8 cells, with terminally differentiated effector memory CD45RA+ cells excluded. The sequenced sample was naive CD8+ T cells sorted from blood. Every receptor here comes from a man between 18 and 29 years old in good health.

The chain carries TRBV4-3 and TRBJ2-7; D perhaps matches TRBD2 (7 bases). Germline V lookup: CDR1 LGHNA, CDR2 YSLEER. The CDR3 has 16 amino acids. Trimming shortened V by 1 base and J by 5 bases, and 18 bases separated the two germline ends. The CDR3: CASSQGGGGLRDEQYF. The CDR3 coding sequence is TGCGCCAGCAGCCAAGGGGGGGGCGGGTTGCGAGACGAGCAGTACTTC.

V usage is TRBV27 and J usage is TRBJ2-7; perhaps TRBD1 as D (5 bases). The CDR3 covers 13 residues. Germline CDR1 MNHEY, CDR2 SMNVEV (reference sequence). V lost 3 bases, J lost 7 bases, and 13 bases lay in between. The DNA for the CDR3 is TGTGCCAGCAGTTTCGGAGACAGTTCGGAGCAGTACTTC. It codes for CASSFGDSSEQYF.

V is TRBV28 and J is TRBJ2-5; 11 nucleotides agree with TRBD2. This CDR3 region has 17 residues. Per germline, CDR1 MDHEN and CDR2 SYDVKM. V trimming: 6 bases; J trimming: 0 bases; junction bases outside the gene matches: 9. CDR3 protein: CASSLTSGGVYQETQYF. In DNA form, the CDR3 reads TGTGCCAGCAGCCTCACTAGCGGGGGAGTGTACCAAGAGACCCAGTACTTC.

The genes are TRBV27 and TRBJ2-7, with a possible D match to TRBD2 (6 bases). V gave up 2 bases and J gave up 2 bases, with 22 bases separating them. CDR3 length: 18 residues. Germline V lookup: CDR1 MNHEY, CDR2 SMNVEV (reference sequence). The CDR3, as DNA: TGTGCCAGCAGTTTAATTCCAGGGATGGAGGGTGAGGCCTACGAGCAGTACTTC. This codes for CASSLIPGMEGEAYEQYF.

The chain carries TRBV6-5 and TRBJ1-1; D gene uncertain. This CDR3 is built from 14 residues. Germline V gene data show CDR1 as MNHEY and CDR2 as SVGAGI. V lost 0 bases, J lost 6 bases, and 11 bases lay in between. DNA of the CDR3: TGTGCCAGCAGTTACTCGACTGACCCGGCTGAAGCTTTCTTT. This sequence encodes CASSYSTDPAEAFF.

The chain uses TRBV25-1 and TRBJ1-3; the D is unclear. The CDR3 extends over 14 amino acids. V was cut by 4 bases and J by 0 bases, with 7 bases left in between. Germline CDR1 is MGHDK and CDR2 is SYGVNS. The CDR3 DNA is TGTGCCAGCAGTGGAATTTTCTCTGGAAACACCATATATTTT. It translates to CASSGIFSGNTIYF.

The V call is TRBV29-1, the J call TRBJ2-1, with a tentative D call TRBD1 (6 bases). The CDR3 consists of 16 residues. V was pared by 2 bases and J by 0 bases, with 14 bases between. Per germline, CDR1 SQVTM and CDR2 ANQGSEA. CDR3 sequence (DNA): TGCAGCGTTGAACTGTGGGACACTAGCTCCTACAATGAGCAGTTCTTC. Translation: CSVELWDTSSYNEQFF.

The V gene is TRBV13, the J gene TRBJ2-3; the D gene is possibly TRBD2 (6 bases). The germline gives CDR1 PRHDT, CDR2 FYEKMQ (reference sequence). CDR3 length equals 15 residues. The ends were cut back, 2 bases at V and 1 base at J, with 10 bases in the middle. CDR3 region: CASSLTPGGTDTQYF. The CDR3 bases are TGTGCCAGCAGCTTAACCCCGGGGGGCACAGATACGCAGTATTTT.

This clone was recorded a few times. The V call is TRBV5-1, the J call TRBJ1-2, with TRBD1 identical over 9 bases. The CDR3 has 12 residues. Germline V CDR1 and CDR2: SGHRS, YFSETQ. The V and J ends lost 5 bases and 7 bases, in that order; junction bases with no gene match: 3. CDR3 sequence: CASRQGAGGYTF. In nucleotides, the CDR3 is TGCGCCAGCAGACAGGGGGCTGGTGGCTACACCTTC. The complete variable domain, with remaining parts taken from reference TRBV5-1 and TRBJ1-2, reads KAGVTQTPRYLIKTRGQQVTLSCSPISGHRSVSWYQQTPGQGLQFLFEYFSETQRNKGNFPGRFSGRQFSNSRSEMNVSTLELGDSALYLCASRQGAGGYTFGSGTRLTVV.

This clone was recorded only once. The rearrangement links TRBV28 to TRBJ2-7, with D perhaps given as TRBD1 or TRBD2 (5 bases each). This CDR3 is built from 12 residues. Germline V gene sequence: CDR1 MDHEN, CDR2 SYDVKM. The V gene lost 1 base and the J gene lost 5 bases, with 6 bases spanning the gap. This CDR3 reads CASSLSGHEQYF. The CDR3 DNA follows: TGTGCCAGCAGTTTATCGGGACACGAGCAGTACTTC.

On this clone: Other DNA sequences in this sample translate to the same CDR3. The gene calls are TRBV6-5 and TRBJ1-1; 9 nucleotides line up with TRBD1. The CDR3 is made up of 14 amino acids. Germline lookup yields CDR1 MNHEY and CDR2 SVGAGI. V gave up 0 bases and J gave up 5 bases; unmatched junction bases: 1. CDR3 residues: CASSYSGQGTEAFF. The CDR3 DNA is TGTGCCAGCAGTTACTCCGGACAGGGGACTGAAGCTTTCTTT.

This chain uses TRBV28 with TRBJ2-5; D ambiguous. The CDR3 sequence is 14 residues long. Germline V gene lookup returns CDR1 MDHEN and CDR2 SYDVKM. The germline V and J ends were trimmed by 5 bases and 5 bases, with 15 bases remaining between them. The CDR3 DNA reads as TGTGCCAGCAGTCCGTCGCCCCCGGAGGAGACCCAGTACTTC. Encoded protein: CASSPSPPEETQYF.

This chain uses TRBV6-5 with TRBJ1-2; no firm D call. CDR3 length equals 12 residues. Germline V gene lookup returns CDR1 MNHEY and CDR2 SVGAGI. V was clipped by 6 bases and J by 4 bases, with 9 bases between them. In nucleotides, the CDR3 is TGTGCCAGCAGCTCCTACAGCTATGGCTACACCTTC. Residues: CASSSYSYGYTF.

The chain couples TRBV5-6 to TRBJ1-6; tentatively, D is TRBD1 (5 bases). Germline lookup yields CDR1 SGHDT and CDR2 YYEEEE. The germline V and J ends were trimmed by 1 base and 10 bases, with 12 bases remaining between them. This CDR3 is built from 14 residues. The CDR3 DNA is TGTGCCAGCAGCTTGTCTTGGGGGGACTCACCCCTCCACTTT. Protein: CASSLSWGDSPLHF.